The clone carrying this T cell receptor (beta chain) was picked up many times. The sample is drawn from a study of T cells in Graves' hyperthyroidism and ophthalmopathy. V lost 6 bases and J 8 bases, leaving 12 bases between the germline ends. There are 11 residues in the CDR3. Germline CDR1 is DFQATT and CDR2 is SNEGSKA (reference sequence). Regions amplified from RNA transcripts were the TCR beta CDR3 regions. A set of HTBI primers served as the primers for a first-round RT-PCR of the TCR CDR3. One entry per CDR3 protein results from TCRdb running MiXCR on the multiplex PCR reads. The table lists about 350,000 distinct CDR3 sequences, about 15% of them singletons.

Material: blood. V usage is TRBV20-1 and J usage is TRBJ2-3; tentatively, D is TRBD2 (6 bases). This receptor was identified in a woman under 40 with Graves' hyperthyroidism. The CDR3 spells CSARTGSTQYF. For the CDR3, the DNA is TGCAGTGCCCGAACCGGGAGTACGCAGTATTTT.